This TCR beta chain was captured in a study of T cell clonality in common variable immunodeficiency. Study-level points and caveats: Fewer TCRbeta clones were shared among CVID subjects than controls. CVID subjects showed higher TCRbeta clonality than healthy controls. Reportedly, TCR beta sequences from common variable immunodeficiency showed fewer deletions and N-nucleotide insertions.

There are 15 residues in the CDR3. The V gene's germline CDR1 is SGHRS and CDR2 YFSETQ. V gave up 3 bases and J gave up 7 bases; unmatched junction bases: 7. Measured with immunoSEQ multiplex PCR; TCRdb has only the in-frame clones, and not every one. Listed for the sample are tens of thousands of clones, none seen a single time. Both groups were predominantly of Caucasian heritage. This clone has ten or more counts. Its antigen is unknown. The CDR3 end is not reached by the read, which stops 3 residues before it; the germline J gene fills it in. The clonotype comes from a person aged 18 to 75 in good health. The chain uses TRBV5-1 and TRBJ2-1; 10 bases match TRBD2. The sequenced material came from peripheral blood mononuclear cells. The DNA read from the CDR3 is TGCGCCAGCAGCTCGACTAGCGGGTTCGGGAATGAG. Amino acid sequence: CASSSTSGFGNE. The CDR3 reads in full as CASSSTSGFGNEQFF.